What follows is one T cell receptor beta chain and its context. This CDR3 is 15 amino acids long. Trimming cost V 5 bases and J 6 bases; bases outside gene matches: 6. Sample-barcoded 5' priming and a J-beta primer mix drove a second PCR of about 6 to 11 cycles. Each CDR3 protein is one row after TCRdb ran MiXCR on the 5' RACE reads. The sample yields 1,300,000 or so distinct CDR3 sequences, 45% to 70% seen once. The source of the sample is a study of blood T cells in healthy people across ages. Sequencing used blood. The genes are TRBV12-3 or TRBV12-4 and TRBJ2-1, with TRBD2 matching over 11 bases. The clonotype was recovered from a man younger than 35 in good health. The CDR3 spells CASSISGRGANEQFF. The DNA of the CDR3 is TGTGCCAGCAGTATTAGCGGGAGGGGCGCCAATGAGCAGTTCTTC.